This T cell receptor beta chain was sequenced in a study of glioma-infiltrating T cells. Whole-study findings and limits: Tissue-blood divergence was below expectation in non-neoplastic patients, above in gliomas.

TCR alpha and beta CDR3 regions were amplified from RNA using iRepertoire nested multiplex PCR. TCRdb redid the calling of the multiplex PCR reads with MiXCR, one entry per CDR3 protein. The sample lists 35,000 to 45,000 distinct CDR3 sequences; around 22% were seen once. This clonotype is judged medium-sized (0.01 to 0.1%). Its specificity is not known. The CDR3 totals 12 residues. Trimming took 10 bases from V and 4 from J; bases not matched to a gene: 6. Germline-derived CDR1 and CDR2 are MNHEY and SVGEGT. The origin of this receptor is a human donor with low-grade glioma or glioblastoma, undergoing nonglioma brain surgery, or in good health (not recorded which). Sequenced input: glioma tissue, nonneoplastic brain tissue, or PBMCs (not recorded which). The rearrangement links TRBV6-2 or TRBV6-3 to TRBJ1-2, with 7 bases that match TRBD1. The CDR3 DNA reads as TGTGCCACCGGACAGGCTTTCTATGGCTACACCTTC. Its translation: CATGQAFYGYTF.